The 15 T cell receptor beta chains reported below all come from one sample, sequenced in a study of cytomegalovirus exposure and HLA in healthy donors. PCR used 60 Vbeta primers and 13 Jbeta primers. Profiling relied on immunoSEQ multiplex PCR, and the TCRdb table lists in-frame clones only, not all of them. Of approximately 27,000 clones in the sample, around 70% were seen once. Sequencing used PBMCs. The receptors derive from a woman in her forties or fifties in good health and CMV-seronegative.

The chain joins TRBV19 to TRBJ1-2, with TRBD1 matching over 7 bases. Germline values: CDR1 LNHDA, CDR2 SQIVND (reference sequence). This CDR3 comprises 11 residues. V gave up 7 bases and J gave up 5 bases; unmatched junction bases: 1. The CDR3 DNA reads as TGTGCCAGTATGGACAGGTATGGCTACACCTTC. Translated, it gives CASMDRYGYTF.

J is TRBJ1-1 and V is TRBV5-1; D not resolved. Germline CDR1 and CDR2: SGHRS and YFSETQ. V was pared by 5 bases and J by 0 bases, with 11 bases between. The CDR3 totals 14 residues. CDR3 region: CASSITGLNTEAFF. The CDR3 DNA sequence: TGCGCCAGCAGTATTACGGGGTTGAACACTGAAGCTTTCTTT.

The chain employs TRBV6-6 and TRBJ1-5; D is possibly TRBD1 (5 bases). The CDR3 has 13 residues. Trimming stripped 11 bases from V and 6 bases from J, with 17 bases between. CDR1 and CDR2 (germline): MNHNY, SVGAGI (reference sequence). The DNA of the CDR3 is TGTGCCGCGGTCAGGGAAAGAGGTCAGCCCCAGCATTTT. This translates into CAAVRERGQPQHF.

This sequence joins TRBV7-6 and TRBJ1-2; no definite D call. Germline V CDR1 and CDR2: SGHVS, FNYEAQ. The CDR3 runs 14 residues. V was shortened by 3 bases and J by 8 bases, with 16 bases between the two germline ends. CDR3 residues: CASSLGEPTEGYTF. CDR3 bases: TGTGCCAGCAGCTTGGGAGAGCCCACGGAGGGCTACACCTTC. Variable domain in full (rest from reference TRBV7-6 and TRBJ1-2): GAGVSQSPRYKVTKRGQDVALRCDPISGHVSLYWYRQALGQGPEFLTYFNYEAQQDKSGLPNDRFSAERPEGSISTLTIQRTEQRDSAMYRCASSLGEPTEGYTFGSGTRLTVV.

V and J are TRBV2 and TRBJ1-1, with D unclear. V was cut by 10 bases and J by 8 bases, with 17 bases left in between. Germline V CDR1 and CDR2: SNHLY, FYNNEI. CDR3 length: 12 residues. In DNA, the CDR3 is TGTGCCACCCCGGATTTTACCGGGGAAGCTTTCTTT. Amino acids: CATPDFTGEAFF.

The chain is built from TRBV29-1 and TRBJ2-7, with 8 bases identical to TRBD1. The CDR3 runs to 15 residues. The V and J ends lost 7 bases and 0 bases, in that order; junction bases with no gene match: 11. Germline values: CDR1 SQVTM, CDR2 ANQGSEA. CDR3 sequence reads: CSAVDGQGFSYEQYF. The CDR3 DNA reads TGCAGCGCTGTGGACGGACAGGGATTCTCCTACGAGCAGTACTTC.

The gene calls are TRBV6-4 and TRBJ1-6; possible D gene TRBD1, 5 bases. The CDR3 runs 15 residues. Between the trimmed V and J ends, which lost 5 bases and 7 bases, there was a span of 15 bases. In germline, CDR1 is MRHNA, CDR2 SNTAGT. The CDR3 sequence: CASSLDSLGNSPLHF. DNA for the CDR3: TGTGCCAGCAGTCTCGACAGCCTGGGGAATTCACCCCTCCACTTT.

This clone was observed a handful of times. The chain employs TRBV2 and TRBJ1-2, with a weak D call TRBD1 (6 bases). V shed 4 bases and J shed 4 bases, with 10 bases lying between them. This CDR3 region has 13 residues. CDR1 is SNHLY and CDR2 is FYNNEI in the germline V gene. CDR3 nucleotide sequence: TGTGCCAGCAGTGGGACAGATCTCTATGGCTACACCTTC. Its translation: CASSGTDLYGYTF. The variable domain in full, with the rest retrieved from reference TRBV2 and TRBJ1-2, is EPEVTQTPSHQVTQMGQEVILRCVPISNHLYFYWYRQILGQKVEFLVSFYNNEISEKSEIFDDQFSVERPDGSNFTLKIRSTKLEDSAMYFCASSGTDLYGYTFGSGTRLTVV.

The V and J genes are TRBV28 and TRBJ1-2; maybe TRBD1 (6 bases). V was cut by 6 bases and J by 4 bases, with 18 bases left in between. This CDR3 is built from 15 residues. Germline CDR1 and CDR2: MDHEN and SYDVKM. The CDR3 nucleotides are TGTGCCAGCAGCCCCAAGCTAGGGGGTAGCTATGGCTACACCTTC. Translated: CASSPKLGGSYGYTF.

The rearrangement joins TRBV4-1 to TRBJ1-4; 10 bases fit TRBD1. J gave up 6 bases and V 10 bases, and 8 bases lay outside the gene matches. CDR3 length equals 14 residues. Germline V lookup: CDR1 MGHRA, CDR2 YSYEKL. CDR3 protein: CATTPGQGYEKLFF. The CDR3 nucleotides are TGCGCCACAACACCGGGACAGGGGTATGAAAAACTGTTTTTT.

This chain links TRBV11-2 with TRBJ1-2, with D maybe TRBD1 (5 bases). The germline V and J ends were trimmed by 2 bases and 8 bases, with 18 bases remaining between them. CDR3 length: 15 residues. Germline CDR1 SGHAT, CDR2 FQNNGV. The CDR3 loop is CASSLILGQGLGYTF. The DNA for the CDR3 is TGTGCCAGCAGCTTAATTCTCGGGCAGGGTCTGGGCTACACCTTC.

The V gene is TRBV18, the J gene TRBJ1-1; TRBD1 matches at 7 bases. V was clipped by 6 bases and J by 2 bases; unmatched bases: 3. The germline V gene has CDR1 KGHSH and CDR2 LQKENI. The length of the CDR3 is 13 residues. The DNA of the CDR3 is TGTGCCAGCTCGCGGGACAGTAACACTGAAGCTTTCTTT. Translated: CASSRDSNTEAFF.

V is TRBV6-5 and J is TRBJ1-4; TRBD1 matches 7 bases. This CDR3 spans 14 amino acids. Germline V gene data show CDR1 as MNHEY and CDR2 as SVGAGI. V gave up 6 bases and J gave up 5 bases; unmatched junction bases: 6. In DNA form, the CDR3 reads TGTGCCAGCAGCTTGGACAGGACGAATGAAAAACTGTTTTTT. Its translation: CASSLDRTNEKLFF.

The genes are TRBV14 and TRBJ2-3, with 7 bases that match TRBD2. This CDR3 is built from 15 residues. The germline CDR1 and CDR2 sequences are SGHDN and FVKESK. After removal of 4 bases from V and 2 bases from J, the junction contained 6 bases not matched to a gene. In nucleotides, the CDR3 is TGTGCCAGCAGCCGAGGGCGGGGGATCACAGATACGCAGTATTTT. Protein sequence: CASSRGRGITDTQYF.

The V and J genes are TRBV5-6 and TRBJ1-1; possible D gene TRBD1, 5 bases. Germline CDR1 SGHDT, CDR2 YYEEEE. Trimming took off 0 bases at V and 7 bases at J, with 13 bases between the two ends. The CDR3 has 14 residues. CDR3 residues: CASSLAGRVSEAFF. The DNA for the CDR3 is TGTGCCAGCAGCTTGGCCGGCAGGGTGAGTGAAGCTTTCTTT.